These T cell receptor beta chains were read from a single sample in a study of blood T cell repertoires in COVID-19. Clones were read by immunoSEQ multiplex PCR, and TCRdb kept only the in-frame ones, dropping some. The sample yields some 220,000 clones, less than 90% seen once. The sample taken for sequencing was PBMCs or T cells enriched from blood (not recorded which). Receptors were obtained from a woman aged 45-65 years in a cohort exposed to, infected with or recovered from COVID-19 (not recorded which). CDR3s include the opening cysteine and the closing phenylalanine or tryptophan. Each record gives: D gene, clone size, J gene, V gene, CDR3 DNA, CDR3 protein. The D gene is left open where the match is weak. Size is stated for part of the rows, as once, few or many counts, or as a class when the clone is expanded.

D: .; size: .; J: TRBJ2-5; V: TRBV5-1; DNA: TGCGCCAGCAGCTTGGCCAGGGCCCTCCAAGAGACCCAGTACTTC; CDR3: CASSLARALQETQYF
D: .; size: .; J: TRBJ2-1; V: TRBV6-4; DNA: TGTGCCAGCAGGAGGGACATCTACAATGAGCAGTTCTTC; CDR3: CASRRDIYNEQFF
D: TRBD1; size: .; J: TRBJ1-3; V: TRBV29-1; DNA: TGCAGCGTTGTACGACAGGGGGTCTCTGGAAACACCATATATTTT; CDR3: CSVVRQGVSGNTIYF
D: TRBD1; size: once; J: TRBJ1-1; V: TRBV24-1; DNA: TGTGCCACCAGTGAACCACACAGGGGGCAAGCTTTCTTT; CDR3: CATSEPHRGQAFF
D: .; size: .; J: TRBJ1-1; V: TRBV7-2; DNA: TGTGCCAGCAGCCCTTGGGGCGGTAGCACTGAAGCTTTCTTT; CDR3: CASSPWGGSTEAFF
D: .; size: .; J: TRBJ2-7; V: TRBV7-9; DNA: TGTGCCAGCAGCTTCTTTAACTCGCTCGAGCAGTACTTC; CDR3: CASSFFNSLEQYF
D: .; size: few; J: TRBJ1-3; V: TRBV7-2; DNA: TGTGCCAGCAGCTTGATTACAGGGACAGGAAACACCATATATTTT; CDR3: CASSLITGTGNTIYF
D: TRBD1; size: .; J: TRBJ2-2; V: TRBV27; DNA: TGTGCCAGCAGTACCTTGACCCCTTACCGACAGGGGGGAACCGGGGAGCTGTTTTTT; CDR3: CASSTLTPYRQGGTGELFF
D: .; size: .; J: TRBJ1-5; V: TRBV7-2; DNA: TGTGCCAGCAGCCTTAGCCCCAATCAGCCCCAGCATTTT; CDR3: CASSLSPNQPQHF
D: .; size: .; J: TRBJ2-2; V: TRBV4-3; DNA: TGCGCCAGCAGCCAAGATCAAACTCCTAAGGGGGAGCTGTTTTTT; CDR3: CASSQDQTPKGELFF
D: .; size: .; J: TRBJ1-5; V: TRBV19; DNA: TGTGCCAGTAGTATAGCACACAGAGCCTATAGCAATCAGCCCCAGCATTTT; CDR3: CASSIAHRAYSNQPQHF
D: .; size: .; J: TRBJ2-2; V: TRBV4-3; DNA: TGCGCCAGCAGCCAAGAGTTAGCGGGGGAGCTGTTTTTT; CDR3: CASSQELAGELFF
D: .; size: .; J: TRBJ2-6; V: TRBV28; DNA: TGTGCCAGCAGTTTAAGGGCAGGGGGGACTGGGGCCAACGTCCTGACTTTC; CDR3: CASSLRAGGTGANVLTF
D: .; size: .; J: TRBJ1-4; V: TRBV21-1; DNA: TGTGCCAGCAGCAAAACCCCTCTTGGAGGGGCGACCTATAATGAAAAACTGTTTTTT; CDR3: CASSKTPLGGATYNEKLFF
D: .; size: few; J: TRBJ1-6; V: TRBV4-2; DNA: TGTGCCAGCAGTCAAGACCGGTTAGATTTTCCCCTCCACTTT; CDR3: CASSQDRLDFPLHF
D: TRBD1; size: .; J: TRBJ2-3; V: TRBV24-1; DNA: TGTGCCACCAGTGACCCAGGGGGACAGAGCACAGATACGCAGTATTTT; CDR3: CATSDPGGQSTDTQYF
D: .; size: .; J: TRBJ2-7; V: TRBV7-2; DNA: TGTGCCAGCAGCTTAAGCTGGGGGCCCTACGAGCAGTACTTC; CDR3: CASSLSWGPYEQYF
D: TRBD2; size: .; J: TRBJ2-1; V: TRBV5-4; DNA: TGTGCCAGCAGCCCAGAACTAGCGGGGGCGGGGAATGAGCAGTTCTTC; CDR3: CASSPELAGAGNEQFF
D: .; size: .; J: TRBJ1-5; V: TRBV7-2; DNA: TGTGCCAGCAGCCCTCGGGAGTTTTCTGGCGGAGGCGGCCAGCCCCAGCATTTT; CDR3: CASSPREFSGGGGQPQHF
D: .; size: few; J: TRBJ2-1; V: TRBV5-1; DNA: TGCGCCAGCAGCTTGGAGGCGGCTAGCTCCTACAATGAGCAGTTCTTC; CDR3: CASSLEAASSYNEQFF
D: .; size: .; J: TRBJ2-7; V: TRBV24-1; DNA: TGTGCCACCGCGGGACGGAATGTGGCCGAGCAGTACTTC; CDR3: CATAGRNVAEQYF
D: TRBD1; size: .; J: TRBJ1-1; V: TRBV18; DNA: TGTGCCAGCTCACGTAGGGAAACAGGACAGGGGAGTAGCACTGAAGCTTTCTTT; CDR3: CASSRRETGQGSSTEAFF
D: .; size: .; J: TRBJ2-3; V: TRBV7-9; DNA: TGTGCCAGCAGCTTAGCTCAGGGTTCAGATACGCAGTATTTT; CDR3: CASSLAQGSDTQYF
D: TRBD2; size: few; J: TRBJ2-5; V: TRBV28; DNA: TGTGCCAGCAGTTTAAGTCCGGGACTAGGGGCCCTAACTCAAGAGACCCAGTACTTC; CDR3: CASSLSPGLGALTQETQYF